Listed below are T cell receptor beta chains from one sample, sequenced in a study of T cell responses to AZD1222 COVID-19 vaccine. The method was immunoSEQ multiplex PCR; TCRdb's version includes in-frame clones alone and lacks a portion of them. The sample has 100,000 to 140,000 clones, just over 90% seen once. The sample was peripheral blood, taken 28 days after the second AZD1222 dose. Receptor source: an adult who received the AZD1222 COVID-19 vaccine. The CDR3 runs from the conserved cysteine through the conserved F or W. D genes are given only for firm matches. Where a row states a size, it is once, few, many or the class of an expanded clone; other rows omit it.

clone size: NA
CDR3 length: 14
V gene: TRBV19
J gene: TRBJ2-1
D gene: NA
CDR3 protein: CASSIGNYYNEQFF

clone size: NA
CDR3 length: 14
V gene: TRBV5-5
J gene: TRBJ1-5
D gene: TRBD1
CDR3 protein: CASSLVQGDQPQHF

clone size: NA
CDR3 length: 16
V gene: TRBV6-4
J gene: TRBJ2-6
D gene: NA
CDR3 protein: CASSESDSSGANVLTF

clone size: many
CDR3 length: 15
V gene: TRBV6-1
J gene: TRBJ2-7
D gene: TRBD2
CDR3 protein: CASSEATGLPAEQYF

clone size: NA
CDR3 length: 17
V gene: TRBV4-1
J gene: TRBJ2-3
D gene: NA
CDR3 protein: CASSQDGRTETFYTQYF

clone size: NA
CDR3 length: 13
V gene: TRBV29-1
J gene: TRBJ1-1
D gene: NA
CDR3 protein: CSVAPRVNTEAFF

clone size: once
CDR3 length: 15
V gene: TRBV11-2
J gene: TRBJ2-3
D gene: TRBD1
CDR3 protein: CASSLTGESTDTQYF

clone size: NA
CDR3 length: 16
V gene: TRBV5-4
J gene: TRBJ1-6
D gene: NA
CDR3 protein: CASSLNSNGGYSPLHF

clone size: NA
CDR3 length: 16
V gene: TRBV7-6
J gene: TRBJ2-2
D gene: TRBD1
CDR3 protein: CASSLGQGKGTGELFF

clone size: few
CDR3 length: 13
V gene: TRBV28
J gene: TRBJ1-5
D gene: TRBD1
CDR3 protein: CASSRQGNQPQHF

clone size: NA
CDR3 length: 13
V gene: TRBV6-4
J gene: TRBJ1-2
D gene: NA
CDR3 protein: CASSDGLKRGYTF

clone size: NA
CDR3 length: 16
V gene: TRBV3-1/TRBV3-2
J gene: TRBJ1-5
D gene: NA
CDR3 protein: CASSQSGAGGNQPQHF

clone size: once
CDR3 length: 17
V gene: TRBV30
J gene: TRBJ1-2
D gene: NA
CDR3 protein: CAWSSQRTSRGVYGYTF

clone size: NA
CDR3 length: 15
V gene: TRBV28
J gene: TRBJ1-1
D gene: TRBD1
CDR3 protein: CASSPRQGIYTEAFF

clone size: NA
CDR3 length: 15
V gene: TRBV5-6
J gene: TRBJ1-2
D gene: NA
CDR3 protein: CASSPPAVANYGYTF

clone size: NA
CDR3 length: 14
V gene: TRBV28
J gene: TRBJ1-2
D gene: NA
CDR3 protein: CASSLYRGGYGYTF

clone size: NA
CDR3 length: 15
V gene: TRBV7-9
J gene: TRBJ2-7
D gene: TRBD1
CDR3 protein: CASSLAGTASYEQYF

clone size: once
CDR3 length: 14
V gene: TRBV6-5
J gene: TRBJ2-4
D gene: NA
CDR3 protein: CASRRASGKNIQYF

clone size: NA
CDR3 length: 13
V gene: TRBV5-1
J gene: TRBJ1-1
D gene: TRBD1
CDR3 protein: CASKGTVYTEAFF

clone size: NA
CDR3 length: 15
V gene: TRBV4-1
J gene: TRBJ2-2
D gene: NA
CDR3 protein: CASSPSRLNTGELFF

clone size: once
CDR3 length: 15
V gene: TRBV11-2
J gene: TRBJ2-7
D gene: NA
CDR3 protein: CASSQGADFSYEQYF

clone size: NA
CDR3 length: 13
V gene: TRBV30
J gene: TRBJ1-1
D gene: NA
CDR3 protein: CAWSDAGSTEAFF

clone size: NA
CDR3 length: 14
V gene: TRBV5-1
J gene: TRBJ1-3
D gene: NA
CDR3 protein: CASSLSGSGNTIYF

clone size: few
CDR3 length: 16
V gene: TRBV28
J gene: TRBJ2-7
D gene: TRBD1
CDR3 protein: CASSTPGQGARDEQYF

clone size: once
CDR3 length: 18
V gene: TRBV19
J gene: TRBJ2-5
D gene: TRBD1
CDR3 protein: CASSIDHRDREDQETQYF

clone size: NA
CDR3 length: 14
V gene: TRBV3-1/TRBV3-2
J gene: TRBJ2-1
D gene: TRBD2
CDR3 protein: CASSHRLAGDEQFF

clone size: NA
CDR3 length: 17
V gene: TRBV4-1
J gene: TRBJ2-1
D gene: TRBD1
CDR3 protein: CASRQDERQGTYNEQFF

clone size: NA
CDR3 length: 13
V gene: TRBV12-3/TRBV12-4
J gene: TRBJ1-5
D gene: NA
CDR3 protein: CASSRQVNQPQHF

clone size: once
CDR3 length: 15
V gene: TRBV4-3
J gene: TRBJ2-1
D gene: TRBD2
CDR3 protein: CASSLGTSDYNEQFF

clone size: NA
CDR3 length: 14
V gene: TRBV30
J gene: TRBJ2-5
D gene: TRBD1
CDR3 protein: CAWSTGQGQETQYF

clone size: few
CDR3 length: 15
V gene: TRBV4-1
J gene: TRBJ1-5
D gene: TRBD1
CDR3 protein: CASSQEQGAGQPQHF

clone size: NA
CDR3 length: 13
V gene: TRBV25-1
J gene: TRBJ1-6
D gene: NA
CDR3 protein: CASSEISNSPLHF

clone size: NA
CDR3 length: 14
V gene: TRBV6-5
J gene: TRBJ1-1
D gene: NA
CDR3 protein: CASSLGTADTEAFF

clone size: NA
CDR3 length: 13
V gene: TRBV24-1
J gene: TRBJ1-4
D gene: NA
CDR3 protein: CATSDGNNEKLFF

clone size: NA
CDR3 length: 15
V gene: TRBV9
J gene: TRBJ2-1
D gene: NA
CDR3 protein: CASSGSGTAYNEQFF

clone size: NA
CDR3 length: 14
V gene: TRBV4-1
J gene: TRBJ1-1
D gene: NA
CDR3 protein: CASSLVTGESEAFF

clone size: NA
CDR3 length: 14
V gene: TRBV5-1
J gene: TRBJ1-1
D gene: TRBD1
CDR3 protein: CASSGWTGNTEAFF

clone size: NA
CDR3 length: 16
V gene: TRBV7-2
J gene: TRBJ1-1
D gene: TRBD1
CDR3 protein: CASSQASTGAGTEAFF

clone size: NA
CDR3 length: 15
V gene: TRBV4-2
J gene: TRBJ2-7
D gene: TRBD2
CDR3 protein: CASSRESSGADEQYF

clone size: NA
CDR3 length: 13
V gene: TRBV2
J gene: TRBJ1-5
D gene: NA
CDR3 protein: CASSEDEYQPQHF

clone size: NA
CDR3 length: 11
V gene: TRBV6-5
J gene: TRBJ2-1
D gene: NA
CDR3 protein: CASRIYNEQFF

clone size: NA
CDR3 length: 14
V gene: TRBV7-8
J gene: TRBJ1-2
D gene: NA
CDR3 protein: CASSLGVIKRGYTF

clone size: once
CDR3 length: 18
V gene: TRBV5-4
J gene: TRBJ1-2
D gene: TRBD1
CDR3 protein: CASSLDGGQGRVGYGYTF

clone size: NA
CDR3 length: 15
V gene: TRBV6-1
J gene: TRBJ1-6
D gene: TRBD1
CDR3 protein: CASSPRDRGNSPLHF

clone size: NA
CDR3 length: 17
V gene: TRBV1
J gene: TRBJ2-3
D gene: NA
CDR3 protein: CTSSLFLTSKGTDTQYF

clone size: NA
CDR3 length: 13
V gene: TRBV15
J gene: TRBJ2-1
D gene: NA
CDR3 protein: CATTRDGYNEQFF

clone size: once
CDR3 length: 12
V gene: TRBV6-2/TRBV6-3
J gene: TRBJ2-3
D gene: NA
CDR3 protein: CASSYSVEKQYF